Listed below are T cell receptor beta chains from one sample, sequenced in a study of blood T cell repertoires in COVID-19. The data were produced by immunoSEQ multiplex PCR, yet TCRdb's version contains in-frame clones alone and is incomplete. The table lists more than 15,000 clones, roughly 81% of them singletons. The sequencing input was peripheral blood. The receptor source for this set is a human donor with active COVID-19. The donor label of this sample is uncertain. Each CDR3 is given with its conserved first and last residue. A D gene is named only where the DNA matches it firmly. Clone size is not always given. Where it is, it says once, few, many or a class for expanded clones.

j_call clone_size v_call cdr3_length d_call cdr3_nt cdr3_aa
TRBJ1-6 few TRBV7-7 19 . TGTGCTAGCAGCTTAGCGGGCCCCGAGTCGAACTCCTATAATTCACCCCTCCACTTT CASSLAGPESNSYNSPLHF
TRBJ1-4 . TRBV11-2 16 . TGTGCCAGCAGCTTATCACCCCGGGCAACTAATGAAAAACTGTTTTTT CASSLSPRATNEKLFF
TRBJ1-5 once TRBV5-4 15 TRBD1 TGTGCCAGCAGCCTGGACAGGGGCGTCGGTCAGCCCCAGCATTTT CASSLDRGVGQPQHF
TRBJ2-5 . TRBV28 17 . TGTGCCAGCAGTTTACCCCAGGGAGGGGGAAGCCAAGAGACCCAGTACTTC CASSLPQGGGSQETQYF
TRBJ1-1 . TRBV6-5 14 . TGTGCCAGCAGTTACTCCGGGGATAACACTGAAGCTTTCTTT CASSYSGDNTEAFF
TRBJ2-7 . TRBV7-8 14 . TGTGCCAGCAGCTTAGCCGCAGGGGCCTACGAGCAGTACTTC CASSLAAGAYEQYF
TRBJ1-2 . TRBV12-3/TRBV12-4 13 . TGTGCCAGCAGTTTATCCCAGGGGCATGGCTACACCTTC CASSLSQGHGYTF
TRBJ2-7 few TRBV9 14 . TGTGCCAGCAGCGTAGGAGCGGCCACCTACGAGCAGTACTTC CASSVGAATYEQYF
TRBJ2-1 . TRBV7-6 12 . TGTGCCAGCAGCACCGACAGAAATGAGCAGTTCTTC CASSTDRNEQFF
TRBJ1-1 . TRBV5-4 16 . TGTGCCAGCAGCTTGATTACGAGTCGGGTGAACACTGAAGCTTTCTTT CASSLITSRVNTEAFF
TRBJ2-1 . TRBV3-1/TRBV3-2 15 . TGTGCCAGCAGTCCGAGGCAGAACTCCTACAATGAGCAGTTCTTC CASSPRQNSYNEQFF
TRBJ1-1 . TRBV3-1/TRBV3-2 13 TRBD1 TGTGCCAGCAGCCAAGGTGACAGGGCGGAAGCTTTCTTT CASSQGDRAEAFF
TRBJ1-5 . TRBV5-8 15 . TGTGCCAGCAGTTTAGGAGCCTATAGCAATCAGCCCCAGCATTTT CASSLGAYSNQPQHF
TRBJ2-7 . TRBV9 14 . TGTGCCAGCAGTTTTGGCTCTCTTTCCTACGAGCAGTACTTC CASSFGSLSYEQYF
TRBJ1-2 . TRBV28 14 . TGTGCCAGCAGTTTGGGTTCTACAGGCGGAATCTACACCTTC CASSLGSTGGIYTF
TRBJ2-1 . TRBV7-9 16 . TGTGCCAGCAGCCCTAGAGTAGCGGACGCCTACAATGAGCAGTTCTTC CASSPRVADAYNEQFF
TRBJ2-2 . TRBV4-1 17 . TGCGCCAGCAGCCAAGAGAGGGTGGGCACGAACACCGGGGAGCTGTTTTTT CASSQERVGTNTGELFF
TRBJ2-7 few TRBV25-1 13 TRBD2 TGTGCCAGCAGCGGACTAGTCTCTTACGAGCAGTACTTC CASSGLVSYEQYF